One and the same sample provided the 25 T cell receptor beta chains below, sequenced in a study of T cells in women clearing cervical HPV infection. The protocol was immunoSEQ multiplex PCR, while the TCRdb copy is restricted to in-frame clones and leaves out a portion. Here the sample table reports under 45,000 clones. The sample comprised blood buffy coat. Source of these receptors: a woman aged 18-70 years with a cervical HPV16 infection that either progressed to CIN3+ or cleared (not recorded which).

Concerning this clone: The CDR3 end is not reached by the read, which stops 3 residues before it; the germline J gene fills it in. The chain recombines TRBV5-1 with TRBJ1-3; a weak D match, TRBD1 (6 bases). CDR1 is SGHRS and CDR2 is YFSETQ in the germline V gene. V dropped 3 bases and J dropped 6 bases, with 13 bases sitting between them. This CDR3 comprises 14 residues. Incomplete CDR3 DNA: TGCGCCAGCAGCTGGGGACAATCAAAAAACACC. This codes for CASSWGQSKNT. The CDR3 as a whole reads CASSWGQSKNTIYF. Full variable domain (outside the CDR3, taken from reference TRBV5-1 and TRBJ1-3): KAGVTQTPRYLIKTRGQQVTLSCSPISGHRSVSWYQQTPGQGLQFLFEYFSETQRNKGNFPGRFSGRQFSNSRSEMNVSTLELGDSALYLCASSWGQSKNTIYFGEGSWLTVV.

Concerning this clone itself: Read data end 3 residues before the CDR3 end; the end is taken from the germline J gene. The rearrangement uses TRBV19 and TRBJ1-4; 10 nucleotides line up with TRBD1. V shed 6 bases and J 8 bases; nucleotides not matched to a gene: 6. The CDR3 runs to 14 residues. Germline CDR1 reads LNHDA; CDR2 reads SQIVND (reference sequence). Partial CDR3 DNA: TGTGCCAGTAGGGACAGGGGGGAAGGAGAAAAA. The encoded protein is CASRDRGEGEK. The entire CDR3 sequence reads CASRDRGEGEKLFF.

Worth noting for this clone: The CDR3 is cut off 3 residues early in the read; its end comes from the germline J gene. The chain carries TRBV3-1 (or the pseudogene TRBV3-2) and TRBJ1-2, with 7 nucleotides matching TRBD1. J gave up 4 bases and V 1 base, and 15 bases lay outside the gene matches. Germline V gene sequence: CDR1 LGHDT, CDR2 YNNKEL (reference sequence). The length of the CDR3 is 18 residues. CDR3 sequence: CASSQGSASGTAFYGYTF. The sequenced CDR3 bases are TGTGCCAGCAGCCAAGGATCAGCGTCCGGGACAGCCTTCTATGGC.

As for this clone: The read falls 3 residues short of the CDR3 end, and the missing part is taken from the germline J gene. This chain uses TRBV5-6 with TRBJ1-3; D ambiguous. Germline V gives CDR1 SGHDT, CDR2 YYEEEE. The CDR3 runs to 14 residues. The ends were cut back, 0 bases at V and 2 bases at J, with 6 bases in the middle. Partial CDR3 DNA: TGTGCCAGCAGCTTGGAAGAGCCTGGAAACACC. It encodes CASSLEEPGNT. The full CDR3 is CASSLEEPGNTIYF. The full variable domain, rest sourced from reference TRBV5-6 and TRBJ1-3, is DAGVTQSPTHLIKTRGQQVTLRCSPKSGHDTVSWYQQALGQGPQFIFQYYEEEERQRGNFPDRFSGHQFPNYSSELNVNALLLGDSALYLCASSLEEPGNTIYFGEGSWLTVV.

Regarding this clone: The CDR3 goes on 3 residues after the read ends, and that part is filled in from the germline J gene. The chain couples TRBV20-1 to TRBJ2-3; 7 nucleotides agree with TRBD2. V trimming: 6 bases; J trimming: 1 base; junction bases outside the gene matches: 10. CDR1 and CDR2 from the germline V gene are DFQATT and SNEGSKA (reference sequence). The CDR3 contains 15 residues. CDR3 DNA (partial): TGCAGTGCACATACCATAGCGGGCCGCACAGATACG. Protein sequence: CSAHTIAGRTDT. The whole CDR3 region reads CSAHTIAGRTDTQYF.

Turning to this clone: The read halts 3 residues ahead of the CDR3 end, with the missing end drawn from the germline J gene. The V and J genes are TRBV20-1 and TRBJ2-1, with 10 bases identical to TRBD1. V gave up 5 bases and J gave up 8 bases; unmatched junction bases: 9. Germline V CDR1 and CDR2: DFQATT, SNEGSKA (reference sequence). The CDR3 sequence is 14 residues long. The part of the CDR3 DNA that was read is TGCAGTGCTCCCTTGACAGGGGGCATGGATGAG. It codes for CSAPLTGGMDE. The full CDR3 sequence reads CSAPLTGGMDEQFF.

As for this clone: Coverage ceases 3 residues before the CDR3 finishes, and the germline J gene fills in the end. The chain links TRBV12-3 or TRBV12-4 to TRBJ1-1, with D tentatively TRBD1 (5 bases). The CDR3 extends over 15 amino acids. Trimming took 5 bases from V and 4 from J, leaving 17 bases between them. The covered CDR3 bases are TGTGCCAGCAGTATCCGCGGGGGGATGGGCACTGAA. It is translated as CASSIRGGMGTE. The whole CDR3 sequence reads CASSIRGGMGTEAFF.

To note about this clone: The observed sequence ends 3 residues before the CDR3 terminus, with the missing tail filled in from the germline J gene. This specimen includes other DNA sequences encoding the same CDR3. This sequence joins TRBV7-6 and TRBJ1-1; possibly TRBD1 for D (6 bases). The CDR3 runs to 14 residues. V shed 1 base and J shed 1 base, with 7 bases lying between them. Germline values: CDR1 SGHVS, CDR2 FNYEAQ. Partial CDR3 DNA: TGTGCCAGCAGCTTAGGGGACACGAACACTGAA. Protein: CASSLGDTNTE. The whole CDR3 protein is CASSLGDTNTEAFF.

CDR3 bases read: TGTGCCAGCAGCTTGGCGGGGGGCAGGGAGACC. Its protein product is CASSLAGGRET. The CDR3 reads in full as CASSLAGGRETQYF. The chain links TRBV5-4 to TRBJ2-5, with D maybe TRBD2 (7 bases). The read is 3 residues too short to cover the CDR3 end, so that end is filled in from the germline J gene. This CDR3 comprises 14 residues. Germline assignment: CDR1 SGHNT and CDR2 YYREEE (reference sequence). With 0 bases removed from V and 5 bases from J, the gap between germline ends came to 11 bases.

Comment on this clone: The observed sequence ends 3 residues before the CDR3 terminus, with the missing tail filled in from the germline J gene. V usage is TRBV27 and J usage is TRBJ2-7, with TRBD2 matching over 7 bases. CDR3 length equals 14 residues. V gave up 1 base and J gave up 6 bases; unmatched junction bases: 6. CDR1 is MNHEY and CDR2 is SMNVEV in the germline V gene (reference sequence). CDR3 sequence reads: CASSLYGGSGEQYF. Incomplete CDR3 DNA: TGTGCCAGCAGTTTATATGGCGGGAGCGGCGAG.

This CDR3 reads CASSPAQGGNSPLHF. CDR3 bases read: TGCGCCAGCAGCCCGGCGCAGGGAGGTAATTCACCC. The chain joins TRBV5-1 to TRBJ1-6, with D tentatively TRBD1 (5 bases). Coverage ceases 3 residues before the CDR3 finishes, and the germline J gene fills in the end. The V gene lost 4 bases and the J gene lost 6 bases, with 14 bases spanning the gap. This CDR3 is 15 amino acids long. Germline assignment: CDR1 SGHRS and CDR2 YFSETQ.

On this clone itself: The CDR3 end falls 3 residues outside the read, so it is completed with the germline J gene. The chain recombines TRBV2 with TRBJ2-1; 7 bases match TRBD2. Germline V lookup: CDR1 SNHLY, CDR2 FYNNEI. The CDR3 has 16 residues. Unmatched junction bases numbered 13, after V lost 6 bases and J lost 5 bases. The CDR3 DNA, read in part, is TGTGCCAGCAGCCCTAGGAGACTAGCCCCCCACAATGAG. It translates to CASSPRRLAPHNE. The entire CDR3 protein is CASSPRRLAPHNEQFF.

Turning to this clone: Relative to the germline gene, one junction end is altered; a read error may explain this. CDR3 in amino acids: CVSSPDRETEQFF. The part of the CDR3 DNA that was read is TGCGTCAGCAGTCCGGACAGGGAGACTGAG. The rearrangement links TRBV5-1 to TRBJ2-1, with 8 bases identical to TRBD1. From the germline J gene comes the end of the CDR3, since the read stops 3 residues before it. This CDR3 comprises 13 residues. From germline, CDR1 is SGHRS and CDR2 YFSETQ.

Regarding this clone: The CDR3 end lies 3 residues beyond the end of the read and is filled in from the germline J gene. The genes are TRBV7-8 and TRBJ1-1, with D possibly being TRBD1 (5 bases). There are 15 residues in the CDR3. V lost 1 base and J lost 7, with 16 bases in between. CDR1 SGHVS and CDR2 FQNEAQ come from the germline V gene. Incomplete CDR3 DNA: TGTGCCAGCAGCTTAGTGTTCGTGCAGGGCAGTGAA. It encodes CASSLVFVQGSE. Given in full, the CDR3 is CASSLVFVQGSEAFF.

Concerning this clone itself: The read comes to an end 3 residues before the CDR3 does, leaving the germline J gene to fill in the end. The genes are TRBV28 and TRBJ2-7, with 7 positions matching TRBD2. The CDR3 extends over 15 amino acids. Germline loops: CDR1 MDHEN, CDR2 SYDVKM. J lost 4 bases, V lost 3 bases, and 9 bases had no gene match. The CDR3 DNA, read in part, is TGTGCCAGCAGTTTTATGGCGGGGACTACGTACGAG. Its translation: CASSFMAGTTYE. The entire CDR3 protein is CASSFMAGTTYEQYF.

Regarding this clone: The CDR3 extends 3 residues past the end of the read, so its final part is completed from the germline J gene. The same CDR3 can be traced to other DNA sequences in this sample. The chain links TRBV11-2 to TRBJ1-6; TRBD1 might be the D (5 bases). Germline values: CDR1 SGHAT, CDR2 FQNNGV. There are 15 residues in the CDR3. V was shortened by 1 base and J by 7 bases, with 11 bases between the two germline ends. Here the CDR3 reads CASSLGQLGNSPLHF. Partial CDR3 DNA: TGTGCCAGCAGCTTAGGACAGCTGGGGAATTCACCC.

Turning to this clone: The CDR3 is cut off 3 residues early in the read; its end comes from the germline J gene. This sequence joins TRBV5-6 and TRBJ1-6; D is unclear. Germline loops: CDR1 SGHDT, CDR2 YYEEEE. Trimming pared 1 base from V and 9 bases from J, leaving 11 bases between. This CDR3 comprises 14 residues. CDR3 bases read: TGTGCCAGCAGCTTGAGGTCAGGAACTTCACCC. Translation gives CASSLRSGTSP. The complete CDR3 reads CASSLRSGTSPLHF.

Worth noting for this clone: The read terminates 3 residues ahead of where the CDR3 ends, so the germline J gene completes it. The chain carries TRBV6-2 or TRBV6-3 and TRBJ1-6; D remains unclear. There are 17 residues in the CDR3. V was pared by 6 bases and J by 7 bases, with 22 bases between. Germline lookup yields CDR1 MNHEY and CDR2 SVGEGT. Incomplete CDR3 DNA: TGTGCCAGCAGCCTTATCAAGAAGGACTTACGCAATTCACCC. Protein product: CASSLIKKDLRNSP. Given in full, the CDR3 is CASSLIKKDLRNSPLHF.

About this clone: The CDR3 end falls 3 residues outside the read, so it is completed with the germline J gene. This sequence joins TRBV5-1 and TRBJ1-1; D is unclear. Between the trimmed V and J ends, which lost 3 bases and 4 bases, there was a span of 7 bases. Germline V gene data show CDR1 as SGHRS and CDR2 as YFSETQ. CDR3 length: 12 residues. CDR3 amino acids: CASSSGATEAFF. The DNA read from the CDR3 is TGCGCCAGCAGCTCGGGTGCCACTGAA.

Note on this clone: The read is 3 residues too short to cover the CDR3 end, so that end is filled in from the germline J gene. This chain links TRBV19 with TRBJ1-5, with a tentative D call TRBD1 (6 bases). The germline gives CDR1 LNHDA, CDR2 SQIVND (reference sequence). The CDR3 loop spans 13 amino acids. V was clipped by 5 bases and J by 6 bases, with 11 bases between them. The CDR3 protein is CASSAGAFQPQHF. The covered CDR3 bases are TGTGCCAGTAGTGCAGGGGCCTTTCAGCCC.

A word on this clone: The observed sequence ends 3 residues before the CDR3 terminus, with the missing tail filled in from the germline J gene. Other DNA sequences of this sample code for an identical CDR3. The chain carries TRBV7-9 and TRBJ1-1; TRBD1 aligns across 7 bases. V trimming: 5 bases; J trimming: 0 bases; junction bases outside the gene matches: 3. This CDR3 has 14 amino acids. Per the germline V gene, CDR1 is SEHNR and CDR2 is FQNEAQ (reference sequence). CDR3: CASSLGQLNTEAFF. The covered CDR3 bases are TGTGCCAGCAGCCTGGGACAGCTGAACACTGAA.

On this clone itself: The read ends 3 residues shy of where the CDR3 ends; the end is completed using the germline J gene. The gene calls are TRBV19 and TRBJ1-3; TRBD1 aligns across 8 bases. Germline V gene lookup returns CDR1 LNHDA and CDR2 SQIVND (reference sequence). The V segment lost 6 bases and the J segment 2 bases; nucleotides outside the gene matches: 3. The CDR3 has 14 residues. The sequenced CDR3 bases are TGTGCCAGTAGAGCGACAGGGGCTGGAAACACC. It encodes CASRATGAGNT. The complete CDR3 sequence is CASRATGAGNTIYF.

For this clone: The read terminates 3 residues ahead of where the CDR3 ends, so the germline J gene completes it. V usage is TRBV4-2 and J usage is TRBJ1-3; possible D gene TRBD1, 5 bases. The germline V gene encodes CDR1 LGHNA and CDR2 YNFKEQ. The length of the CDR3 is 16 residues. Deletions cut 1 base from V and 0 bases from J, with 10 bases between. The covered CDR3 bases are TGTGCCAGCAGCCAAGGAGGACATAACTCTGGAAACACC. It specifies CASSQGGHNSGNT. The entire CDR3 is CASSQGGHNSGNTIYF.

Comments on this clone: Sequencing ends 3 residues short of the CDR3 end; the germline J gene provides the rest. The chain employs TRBV7-9 and TRBJ2-1, with TRBD2 identical over 8 bases. Trimming took 7 bases from V and 5 from J; bases not matched to a gene: 10. The germline V gene has CDR1 SEHNR and CDR2 FQNEAQ (reference sequence). The CDR3 contains 15 residues. The chain's CDR3 is CASTPRSGGDNEQFF. Partial CDR3 DNA: TGTGCCAGCACCCCCCGCTCGGGGGGGGACAATGAG.

Partial CDR3 DNA: TGTGCCAGCAGCTTTGGGGGCGGCCCGAACACTGAA. Amino acids: CASSFGGGPNTE. The whole CDR3 protein is CASSFGGGPNTEAFF. The chain is built from TRBV5-4 and TRBJ1-1; tentative D call: TRBD1 (6 bases). The read ends 3 residues shy of where the CDR3 ends; the end is completed using the germline J gene. Germline V gene sequence: CDR1 SGHNT, CDR2 YYREEE (reference sequence). Trimming stripped 2 bases from V and 1 base from J, with 12 bases between. The length of the CDR3 is 15 residues.